The table lists the clone carrying this T cell receptor beta chain with many counts. Its target is unknown. V lost 1 base and J 5 bases, leaving 18 bases between the germline ends. This CDR3 region has 17 residues. The germline gives CDR1 SGHAT, CDR2 FQNNGV. The sample belongs to a study of T cells in Graves' hyperthyroidism and ophthalmopathy. General observations from the study: Blood also carried most thyroid clonotypes expanded above 0.001.

Researchers amplified the TCR beta CDR3 regions from RNA transcripts. The HTBI primer set was used in a first-round RT-PCR of the TCR CDR3. TCRdb independently ran MiXCR on the multiplex PCR reads; one entry per CDR3 protein. The sample gives about 360,000 distinct CDR3 sequences, roughly 14% of which show up once; more than 20% is in the top ten. Criteria for exclusion of patients were uncontrolled infection, other autoimmune disease, pregnancy or lactation. The sample taken for sequencing was blood. The V gene is TRBV11-2, the J gene TRBJ2-1; weak D call: TRBD1 (6 bases). This TCR was recovered from a man aged 30 to 45 with Graves' hyperthyroidism that later progressed to Graves' ophthalmopathy. Here the CDR3 reads CASSLVNRARSNNEQFF. CDR3 DNA: TGTGCCAGCAGCTTAGTTAACAGGGCTCGTAGTAACAATGAGCAGTTCTTC.